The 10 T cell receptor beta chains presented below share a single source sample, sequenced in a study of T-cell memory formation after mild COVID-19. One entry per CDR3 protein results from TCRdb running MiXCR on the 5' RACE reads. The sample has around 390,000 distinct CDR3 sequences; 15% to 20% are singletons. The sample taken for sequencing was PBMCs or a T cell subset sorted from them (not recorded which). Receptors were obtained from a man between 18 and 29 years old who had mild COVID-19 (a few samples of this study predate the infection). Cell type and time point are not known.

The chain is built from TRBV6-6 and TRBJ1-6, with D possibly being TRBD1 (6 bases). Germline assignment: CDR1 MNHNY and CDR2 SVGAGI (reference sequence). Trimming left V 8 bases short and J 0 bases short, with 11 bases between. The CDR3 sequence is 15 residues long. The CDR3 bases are TGTGCCAGCTGCACAGGGAGCTCCTATAATTCACCCCTCCACTTT. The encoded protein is CASCTGSSYNSPLHF.

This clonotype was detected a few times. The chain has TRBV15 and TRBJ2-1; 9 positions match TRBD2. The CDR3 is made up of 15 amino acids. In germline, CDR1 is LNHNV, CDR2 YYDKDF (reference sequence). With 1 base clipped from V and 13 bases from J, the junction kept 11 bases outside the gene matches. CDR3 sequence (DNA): TGTGCCACCAGCAGAGCCCTAGGCGGGGGGGCGTACCAGTTCTTC. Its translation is CATSRALGGGAYQFF.

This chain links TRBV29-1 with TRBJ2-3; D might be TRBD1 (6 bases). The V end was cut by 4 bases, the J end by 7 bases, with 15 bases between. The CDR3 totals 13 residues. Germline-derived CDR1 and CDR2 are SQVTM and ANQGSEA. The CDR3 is CSVAAGDGYTQYF. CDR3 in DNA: TGCAGCGTTGCGGCAGGGGACGGGTATACGCAGTATTTT.

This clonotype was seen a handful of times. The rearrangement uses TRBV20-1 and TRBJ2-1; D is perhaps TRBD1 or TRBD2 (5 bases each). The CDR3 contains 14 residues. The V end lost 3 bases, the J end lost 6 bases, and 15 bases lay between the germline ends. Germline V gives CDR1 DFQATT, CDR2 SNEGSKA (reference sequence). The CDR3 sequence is CSARSGPPGNEQFF. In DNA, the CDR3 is TGCAGTGCTAGGTCGGGGCCCCCGGGCAATGAGCAGTTCTTC.

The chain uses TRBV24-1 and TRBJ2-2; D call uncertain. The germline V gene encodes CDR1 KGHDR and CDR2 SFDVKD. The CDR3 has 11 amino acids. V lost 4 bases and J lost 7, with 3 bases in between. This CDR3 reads CATSEGGELFF. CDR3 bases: TGTGCCACCAGTGAAGGCGGGGAGCTGTTTTTT.

The CDR3 sequence is CASSQDLRGDTQYF. Here the CDR3 DNA reads TGCGCCAGCAGCCAAGATCTGCGGGGGGATACGCAGTATTTT. This chain uses TRBV4-3 with TRBJ2-3; 7 bases are a match to TRBD2. Looked up from germline, CDR1 is LGHNA and CDR2 is YSLEER. There are 14 residues in the CDR3. V lost 0 bases to trimming and J lost 6 bases; unmatched junction nucleotides: 3.

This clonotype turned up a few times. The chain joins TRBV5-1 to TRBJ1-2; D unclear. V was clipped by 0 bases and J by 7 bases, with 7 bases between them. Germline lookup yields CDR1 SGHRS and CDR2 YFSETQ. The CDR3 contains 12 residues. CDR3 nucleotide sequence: TGCGCCAGCAGCTTGGGGGCCGTTGGCTACACCTTC. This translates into CASSLGAVGYTF.

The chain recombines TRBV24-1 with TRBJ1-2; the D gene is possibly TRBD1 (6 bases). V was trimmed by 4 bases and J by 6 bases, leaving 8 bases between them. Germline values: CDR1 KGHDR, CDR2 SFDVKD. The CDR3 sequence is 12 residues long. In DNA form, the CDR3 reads TGTGCCACCAGTGAGGGACACGATGGCTACACCTTC. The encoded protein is CATSEGHDGYTF.

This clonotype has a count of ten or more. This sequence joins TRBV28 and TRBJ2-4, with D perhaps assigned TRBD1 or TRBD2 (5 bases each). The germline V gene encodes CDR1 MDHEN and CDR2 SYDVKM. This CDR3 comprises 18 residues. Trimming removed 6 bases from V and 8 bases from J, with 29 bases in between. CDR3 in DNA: TGTGCCAGCAGCCCTGGGTCCCTCTTTGGGGGAATAGAATACATTCAGTACTTC. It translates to CASSPGSLFGGIEYIQYF.

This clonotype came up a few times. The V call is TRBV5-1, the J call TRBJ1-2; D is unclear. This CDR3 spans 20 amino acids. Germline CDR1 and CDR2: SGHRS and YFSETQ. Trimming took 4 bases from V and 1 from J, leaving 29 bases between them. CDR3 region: CASSPRAGVPLDGINYGYTF. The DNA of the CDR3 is TGCGCCAGCAGCCCCAGAGCCGGGGTACCTTTGGATGGGATTAACTATGGCTACACCTTC.